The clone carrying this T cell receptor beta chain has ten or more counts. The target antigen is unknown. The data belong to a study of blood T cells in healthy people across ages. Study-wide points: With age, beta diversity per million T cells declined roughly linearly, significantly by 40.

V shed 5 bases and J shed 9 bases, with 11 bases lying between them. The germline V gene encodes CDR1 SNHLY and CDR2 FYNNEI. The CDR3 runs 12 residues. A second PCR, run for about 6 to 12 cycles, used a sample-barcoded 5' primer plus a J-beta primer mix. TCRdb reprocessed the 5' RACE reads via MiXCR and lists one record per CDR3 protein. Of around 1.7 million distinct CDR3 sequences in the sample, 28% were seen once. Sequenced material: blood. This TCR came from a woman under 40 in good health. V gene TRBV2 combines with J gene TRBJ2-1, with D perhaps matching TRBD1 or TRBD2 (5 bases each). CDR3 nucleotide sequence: TGTGCCAGCAGTTTAGATGGGGGTGAGCAGTTCTTC. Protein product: CASSLDGGEQFF.